The 30 T cell receptor beta chains below were found in one sample sequenced in a study of identical twins. A single record per CDR3 protein comes from TCRdb applying MiXCR to the 5' RACE reads. The table records 400,000 to 500,000 distinct CDR3 sequences, about 18% of them present only once. Sequencing used naive T cells sorted from blood. These receptors were obtained from a man aged 50-60 years in good health.

This clonotype was seen repeatedly, ten times or more. The rearrangement links TRBV2 to TRBJ2-5; D is perhaps TRBD2 (6 bases). Trimming pared 6 bases from V and 2 bases from J, leaving 13 bases between. CDR1 and CDR2 (germline): SNHLY, FYNNEI. The CDR3 is made up of 14 amino acids. The CDR3 protein is CASRERDFQETQYF. Here the CDR3 DNA reads TGTGCCAGCAGAGAACGGGACTTTCAAGAGACCCAGTACTTC.

V and J are TRBV5-1 and TRBJ2-3; TRBD2 might be the D (7 bases). CDR1 is SGHRS, CDR2 YFSETQ, per germline. The CDR3 contains 14 residues. The V gene lost 5 bases and the J gene lost 4 bases, with 14 bases spanning the gap. DNA for the CDR3: TGCGCCAGCAGTGGGGGGGGCCGTGCAGATACGCAGTATTTT. This encodes CASSGGGRADTQYF.

CDR3 amino acids: CASSFRLGQLDTEAFF. The CDR3 DNA reads as TGTGCCAGCAGCTTTCGATTAGGACAGTTGGACACTGAAGCTTTCTTT. This chain uses TRBV7-2 with TRBJ1-1; a weak D match, TRBD1 (6 bases). CDR1 and CDR2 from the germline V gene are SGHTA and FQGNSA. The V and J ends lost 3 bases and 3 bases respectively, with 17 bases between them. The CDR3 sequence is 16 residues long.

This clonotype was found a few times. The chain employs TRBV20-1 and TRBJ2-7; 8 bases fit TRBD2. Germline-derived CDR1 and CDR2 are DFQATT and SNEGSKA (reference sequence). The CDR3 length is 16 residues. J gave up 2 bases and V 6 bases, and 15 bases lay outside the gene matches. The CDR3 DNA sequence: TGCAGTGCACGGAACCTAGCGGGCCTTTTCACCTACGAGCAGTACTTC. Its protein is CSARNLAGLFTYEQYF.

This sequence joins TRBV9 and TRBJ1-6; D call uncertain. V lost 0 bases, J lost 0 bases, and 7 bases lay in between. The CDR3 has 16 amino acids. The V gene's germline CDR1 is SGDLS and CDR2 YYNGEE. The CDR3 reads CASSVDASSYNSPLHF. CDR3 DNA sequence: TGTGCCAGCAGCGTAGACGCGAGCTCCTATAATTCACCCCTCCACTTT.

Only a few counts were recorded for this clonotype. A single base separates this from a much larger clone, so it may be a read error. The DNA for the CDR3 is TGCAGCGTCCACGTTCTATTGAGGGGTTCGCATGGCTACCCCTTC. It yields the protein CSVHVLLRGSHGYPF. The chain couples TRBV29-1 to TRBJ1-2, with D perhaps matching TRBD1 (5 bases). Germline V lookup: CDR1 SQVTM, CDR2 ANQGSEA. CDR3 length: 15 amino acids. Full variable domain (remainder filled in from reference TRBV29-1 and TRBJ1-2): SAVISQKPSRDICQRGTSLTIQCQVDSQVTMMFWYRQQPGQSLTLIATANQGSEATYESGFVIDKFPISRPNLTFSTLTVSNMSPEDSSIYLCSVHVLLRGSHGYPFGSGTRLTVV.

The chain carries TRBV5-1 and TRBJ2-6; TRBD2 might be the D (7 bases). CDR3 length: 17 residues. Germline-derived CDR1 and CDR2 are SGHRS and YFSETQ. V was clipped by 4 bases and J by 5 bases, with 19 bases between them. DNA for the CDR3: TGCGCCAGCAGCCCCGTCCCGGGGGGCGTGAGGGCCAACGTCCTGACTTTC. Translation gives CASSPVPGGVRANVLTF.

The chain links TRBV20-1 to TRBJ2-3; 14 positions agree with TRBD2. V gave up 3 bases and J gave up 5 bases; unmatched junction bases: 10. Germline V CDR1 and CDR2: DFQATT, SNEGSKA (reference sequence). The CDR3 length is 17 residues. CDR3 protein: CSARAGTSGGKRDTQYF. The DNA of the CDR3 is TGCAGTGCTAGGGCCGGGACTAGCGGGGGAAAGCGAGATACGCAGTATTTT.

This clonotype has a count of ten or more. The chain recombines TRBV4-2 with TRBJ1-6; 8 bases match TRBD1. Unmatched junction bases numbered 7, after V lost 2 bases and J lost 4 bases. Germline V lookup: CDR1 LGHNA, CDR2 YNFKEQ. The CDR3 extends over 17 amino acids. The CDR3 bases are TGTGCCAGCAGCCAATCCCAGGGGGCGAGGTATAATTCACCCCTCCACTTT. Translated, it gives CASSQSQGARYNSPLHF.

The chain uses TRBV5-1 and TRBJ2-7; D call uncertain. Trimming took 1 base from V and 5 from J, leaving 13 bases between them. In germline, CDR1 is SGHRS, CDR2 YFSETQ. The CDR3 totals 14 residues. The CDR3 loop reads CASSLSLGVNEQYF. In nucleotides, the CDR3 is TGCGCCAGCAGCTTGTCACTTGGGGTGAACGAGCAGTACTTC.

A note on this clonotype: This sequence may be a read error, since a much larger clone differs from it by one base. The chain carries TRBV20-1 and TRBJ2-7; 9 bases are a match to TRBD2. This CDR3 region has 13 residues. The V gene's germline CDR1 is DFQATT and CDR2 SNEGSKA (reference sequence). CDR3 sequence: CSARSGTSYDQYF. The CDR3 nucleotides read TGCAGTGCTAGGTCCGGGACTAGCTACGATCAGTACTTC.

This clonotype came up many times. The V and J genes are TRBV4-3 and TRBJ2-7; D remains unclear. The CDR3 length is 13 residues. V dropped 0 bases and J dropped 3 bases, with 6 bases sitting between them. From germline, CDR1 is LGHNA and CDR2 YSLEER. The CDR3 DNA follows: TGCGCCAGCAGCCAAGACAGACTCTACGAGCAGTACTTC. This encodes CASSQDRLYEQYF.

This clonotype was counted ten times or more. The chain recombines TRBV20-1 with TRBJ2-7; TRBD2 aligns across 12 bases. Germline CDR1 reads DFQATT; CDR2 reads SNEGSKA (reference sequence). J gave up 5 bases and V 3 bases, and 8 bases lay outside the gene matches. There are 15 residues in the CDR3. The CDR3: CSASLRLAGAHEQYF. CDR3 DNA sequence: TGCAGTGCTAGTTTGAGACTAGCGGGAGCGCACGAGCAGTACTTC.

The rearrangement uses TRBV29-1 and TRBJ2-7; 8 bases are a match to TRBD2. The V gene's germline CDR1 is SQVTM and CDR2 ANQGSEA. J lost 6 bases, V lost 6 bases, and 10 bases had no gene match. The CDR3 totals 13 residues. CDR3 nucleotide sequence: TGCAGCGTGATAACGGGACTAGTCGGCGAGCAGTACTTC. This codes for CSVITGLVGEQYF.

As regards this clonotype: A single base separates this from a much larger clone, so it may be a read error. V usage is TRBV20-1 and J usage is TRBJ1-1; D is undetermined. CDR3 length: 14 amino acids. Per germline, CDR1 DFQATT and CDR2 SNEGSKA (reference sequence). CDR3 coding DNA: TGCAGAGCTAGTACCGGACGGCTGAACACTGAAGCTTTCTTT. Protein: CRASTGRLNTEAFF.

In this sample, this clonotype turned up many times. In DNA, the CDR3 is TGTGCCAGCAGCGGGCCCCTACAGGGAAAGACGATGAATGAGCAGTTCTTC. Amino acids: CASSGPLQGKTMNEQFF. V is TRBV5-6 and J is TRBJ2-1; D is possibly TRBD1 (6 bases). V lost 4 bases and J lost 7, with 24 bases in between. From germline, CDR1 is SGHDT and CDR2 YYEEEE. This CDR3 is built from 17 residues.

The chain employs TRBV10-1 and TRBJ2-1; the match to TRBD2 covers 13 bases. Trimming removed 6 bases from V and 8 bases from J; junction bases left unmatched: 7. There are 15 residues in the CDR3. Germline lookup yields CDR1 WNHNN and CDR2 SYGVQD (reference sequence). CDR3 nucleotide sequence: TGCGCCAGCAGCGATACTAGCGGGGGGGGCGATGAGCAGTTCTTC. Translation gives CASSDTSGGGDEQFF.

The V call is TRBV12-3 or TRBV12-4, the J call TRBJ1-3; D remains unclear. The CDR3 covers 11 residues. V lost 4 bases and J lost 6, with 4 bases in between. CDR3 nucleotides: TGTGCCAGCAGTTCCCAAAACACCATATATTTT. It is translated as CASSSQNTIYF.

This clonotype was counted only a few times. The genes are TRBV5-1 and TRBJ2-7; D tentatively reads TRBD1 or TRBD2 (6 bases each). CDR1 is SGHRS, CDR2 YFSETQ, per germline. The CDR3 is 15 residues long. Trimming left V 1 base short and J 2 bases short, with 13 bases between. CDR3 sequence reads: CASSLMGGRTYEQYF. The DNA of the CDR3 is TGCGCCAGCAGCTTGATGGGGGGCCGGACCTACGAGCAGTACTTC.

Note on this clonotype: A read error may account for a junction end that differs from germline. CDR3 region: CAISESPGQETQYF. In DNA, the CDR3 is TGTGCCATCAGCGAGTCCCCGGGGCAAGAGACCCAGTACTTC. This chain joins TRBV10-3 and TRBJ2-5; maybe TRBD2 (5 bases). The CDR3 totals 14 residues. Germline V CDR1 and CDR2: ENHRY, SYGVKD.

The table lists this clonotype with a few counts. This chain uses TRBV20-1 with TRBJ1-4; D is possibly TRBD1 (5 bases). Trimming shortened V by 5 bases and J by 2 bases, and 21 bases separated the two germline ends. The CDR3 totals 17 residues. Germline lookup yields CDR1 DFQATT and CDR2 SNEGSKA (reference sequence). The CDR3 nucleotides read TGCAGTGCTCCCCTTGGTCCTGACAGTGGGACTAATGAAAAACTGTTTTTT. Translating it yields CSAPLGPDSGTNEKLFF.

This chain joins TRBV12-3 or TRBV12-4 and TRBJ2-7, with D perhaps matching TRBD2 (7 bases). CDR3 length equals 16 residues. Between the trimmed V and J ends, which lost 6 bases and 3 bases, there was a span of 21 bases. CDR3 loop: CASSLGLGGGGYEQYF. The CDR3, as DNA: TGTGCCAGCAGCCTAGGGCTAGGGGGAGGGGGCTACGAGCAGTACTTC.

This clonotype has ten or more counts. This sequence joins TRBV7-2 and TRBJ1-6; D unresolved. The CDR3 has 16 residues. Trimming left V 2 bases short and J 5 bases short, with 13 bases between. The V gene's germline CDR1 is SGHTA and CDR2 FQGNSA. The CDR3, as DNA: TGTGCCAGCAGCTTAAGAGGACGGGTCAATAATTCACCCCTCCACTTT. This gives the protein CASSLRGRVNNSPLHF. Complete variable domain (other parts from reference TRBV7-2 and TRBJ1-6): GAGVSQSPSNKVTEKGKDVELRCDPISGHTALYWYRQSLGQGLEFLIYFQGNSAPDKSGLPSDRFSAERTGGSVSTLTIQRTQQEDSAVYLCASSLRGRVNNSPLHFGNGTRLTVT.

The rearrangement links TRBV27 to TRBJ2-7; D not certain. The germline V and J ends were trimmed by 5 bases and 6 bases, with 14 bases remaining between them. Germline lookup yields CDR1 MNHEY and CDR2 SMNVEV (reference sequence). The CDR3 contains 13 residues. The DNA for the CDR3 is TGTGCCAGCAGTCTGGGTAAACTCTCCGAGCAGTACTTC. Amino acid sequence: CASSLGKLSEQYF.

In this sample, this clonotype turned up many times. J is TRBJ2-2 and V is TRBV5-5, with 7 bases aligning to TRBD1. V lost 5 bases and J lost 1; bases outside the gene matches: 5. Germline CDR1 and CDR2: SGHKS and YYEKEE (reference sequence). This CDR3 has 15 amino acids. The CDR3 region is CASRPRQGNTGELFF. DNA for the CDR3: TGTGCCAGCAGACCGAGACAGGGGAACACCGGGGAGCTGTTTTTT.

This clonotype was detected many times. V usage is TRBV6-5 and J usage is TRBJ1-3, with 8 bases matching TRBD1. In germline, CDR1 is MNHEY, CDR2 SVGAGI. The ends lost 2 bases at V and 3 bases at J; junction bases unmatched: 3. This CDR3 is built from 15 residues. In nucleotides, the CDR3 is TGTGCCAGCAGTTACCAGGGGGCGATTGGAAACACCATATATTTT. This codes for CASSYQGAIGNTIYF.

The sample holds a few counts of this clonotype. J is TRBJ2-7 and V is TRBV29-1, with 7 bases that match TRBD2. Germline CDR1 reads SQVTM; CDR2 reads ANQGSEA. After removal of 4 bases from V and 6 bases from J, the junction contained 15 bases not matched to a gene. The CDR3 runs to 15 residues. The CDR3 is CSVVGGGSIIGEQYF. CDR3 DNA sequence: TGCAGCGTTGTGGGGGGGGGGAGTATAATTGGCGAGCAGTACTTC.

The table lists this clonotype with many counts. The chain has TRBV30 and TRBJ2-1, with TRBD2 matching over 12 bases. This CDR3 has 17 amino acids. Germline loops: CDR1 GTSNPN, CDR2 SVGIG (reference sequence). Trimming took 3 bases from V and 0 from J; bases not matched to a gene: 6. CDR3 DNA sequence: TGTGCCTGGAGATTTACTAGCGGGGGGTCCTCCTACAATGAGCAGTTCTTC. This translates into CAWRFTSGGSSYNEQFF.

The gene calls are TRBV9 and TRBJ2-1; D is uncertain. This CDR3 spans 13 amino acids. Trimming shortened V by 2 bases and J by 4 bases, and 7 bases separated the two germline ends. The germline V gene encodes CDR1 SGDLS and CDR2 YYNGEE. The DNA of the CDR3 is TGTGCCAGCAGCGTGTCCCAGTACAATGAGCAGTTCTTC. Protein: CASSVSQYNEQFF.

The chain has TRBV29-1 and TRBJ2-7; D is unresolved. The germline gives CDR1 SQVTM, CDR2 ANQGSEA. CDR3 length: 10 amino acids. V shed 6 bases and J shed 2 bases, with 5 bases lying between them. DNA of the CDR3: TGCAGCGTAGACACCTACGAGCAGTACTTC. Translated: CSVDTYEQYF.